The rows below give T cell receptor beta chains drawn from one sample of a study of CXCR3-negative and CXCR3-positive naive CD8 T cells. TCRdb re-called the 5' RACE reads, yielding one record per CDR3 amino acid sequence without DNA. The repertoire table contains over 100,000 distinct CDR3 sequences. The sequenced sample was naive CXCR3- CD8+ T cells from blood. The receptors were gathered from a human donor in good health. Some clones in this sample may be carry-over from other donors' samples. The CDR3 runs from the conserved cysteine through the conserved F or W.

len: 15
j_gene: TRBJ2-7
v_gene: TRBV6-1
CDR3aa: CASSGGGLHPYEQYF

len: 16
j_gene: TRBJ1-2
v_gene: TRBV7-9
CDR3aa: CASSPPSKGALDGYTF

len: 12
j_gene: TRBJ2-2
v_gene: TRBV4-1
CDR3aa: CASSQGARELFF

len: 18
j_gene: TRBJ2-2
v_gene: TRBV12-3/TRBV12-4
CDR3aa: CASSAGTSGGPNTGELFF

len: 14
j_gene: TRBJ2-7
v_gene: TRBV7-6
CDR3aa: CASSQGTERYEQYF

len: 16
j_gene: TRBJ2-1
v_gene: TRBV7-6
CDR3aa: CASSLISGGPTNEQFF

len: 15
j_gene: TRBJ2-1
v_gene: TRBV12-3/TRBV12-4
CDR3aa: CASSSRDTRFNEQFF

len: 17
j_gene: TRBJ2-1
v_gene: TRBV4-3
CDR3aa: CASSHLWADSSYNEQFF

len: 13
j_gene: TRBJ2-5
v_gene: TRBV29-1
CDR3aa: CSVAPDSQETQYF

len: 15
j_gene: TRBJ2-5
v_gene: TRBV7-7
CDR3aa: CASSLTLAGQETQYF

len: 13
j_gene: TRBJ2-7
v_gene: TRBV29-1
CDR3aa: CSVLDRVTYEQYF

len: 16
j_gene: TRBJ2-1
v_gene: TRBV6-1
CDR3aa: CASSAPLVGSYNEQFF

len: 15
j_gene: TRBJ1-2
v_gene: TRBV9
CDR3aa: CASSLGGTANYGYTF

len: 14
j_gene: TRBJ2-7
v_gene: TRBV2
CDR3aa: CASTPGQLLDEQYF

len: 14
j_gene: TRBJ2-7
v_gene: TRBV4-1
CDR3aa: CASRLGTGAVEQYF

len: 16
j_gene: TRBJ2-5
v_gene: TRBV7-8
CDR3aa: CASSLLLAGEQETQYF

len: 12
j_gene: TRBJ2-1
v_gene: TRBV9
CDR3aa: CASSVGSNEQFF

len: 19
j_gene: TRBJ2-7
v_gene: TRBV7-8
CDR3aa: CASSVPLSGRSLPGYEQYF

len: 16
j_gene: TRBJ1-3
v_gene: TRBV7-9
CDR3aa: CASSLLRRGLENTIYF

len: 16
j_gene: TRBJ2-1
v_gene: TRBV6-6
CDR3aa: CASSHGASGGYNEQFF

len: 13
j_gene: TRBJ2-1
v_gene: TRBV28
CDR3aa: CASSLRLNNEQFF

len: 16
j_gene: TRBJ2-2
v_gene: TRBV29-1
CDR3aa: CSVERVAGGSAGELFF

len: 14
j_gene: TRBJ2-5
v_gene: TRBV29-1
CDR3aa: CSYGLAGYQETQYF

len: 12
j_gene: TRBJ1-1
v_gene: TRBV11-2
CDR3aa: CAGARENTEAFF

len: 14
j_gene: TRBJ1-3
v_gene: TRBV10-1
CDR3aa: CASKAVASGNTIYF

len: 11
j_gene: TRBJ2-7
v_gene: TRBV29-1
CDR3aa: CSVISVYEQYF

len: 17
j_gene: TRBJ2-1
v_gene: TRBV7-9
CDR3aa: CASSLATMTFADNEQFF

len: 17
j_gene: TRBJ2-3
v_gene: TRBV29-1
CDR3aa: CSVEEELAGGPGDTQYF

len: 14
j_gene: TRBJ2-1
v_gene: TRBV2
CDR3aa: CASLISGSHNEQFF

len: 15
j_gene: TRBJ2-2
v_gene: TRBV4-1
CDR3aa: CASSDADSLTGELFF

len: 17
j_gene: TRBJ2-1
v_gene: TRBV6-5
CDR3aa: CASTGHLRDSLYNEQFF

len: 16
j_gene: TRBJ2-7
v_gene: TRBV4-1
CDR3aa: CASSQVTETSFYEQYF

len: 14
j_gene: TRBJ2-7
v_gene: TRBV4-1
CDR3aa: CASSRATWSDEQYF

len: 12
j_gene: TRBJ2-7
v_gene: TRBV12-3/TRBV12-4
CDR3aa: CASSGGVHEQYF

len: 15
j_gene: TRBJ2-1
v_gene: TRBV28
CDR3aa: CASSGIPLNRNEQFF

len: 13
j_gene: TRBJ2-7
v_gene: TRBV20-1
CDR3aa: CSVRNLNSYEQYF

len: 18
j_gene: TRBJ2-6
v_gene: TRBV4-3
CDR3aa: CASSLSSGGPTGANVLTF

len: 20
j_gene: TRBJ2-6
v_gene: TRBV28
CDR3aa: CASSSRTSGKAWGGANVLTF

len: 14
j_gene: TRBJ2-1
v_gene: TRBV12-3/TRBV12-4
CDR3aa: CASSLGQPLNEQFF

len: 15
j_gene: TRBJ2-7
v_gene: TRBV7-6
CDR3aa: CASSPQGYGLYEQYF

len: 14
j_gene: TRBJ2-5
v_gene: TRBV29-1
CDR3aa: CSAERWDSEETQYF

len: 13
j_gene: TRBJ2-7
v_gene: TRBV27
CDR3aa: CASSLRTGREQYF

len: 18
j_gene: TRBJ2-3
v_gene: TRBV7-3
CDR3aa: CASSPQDRLSGESDTQYF

len: 13
j_gene: TRBJ1-2
v_gene: TRBV5-1
CDR3aa: CASSLVDNYGYTF

len: 14
j_gene: TRBJ1-2
v_gene: TRBV29-1
CDR3aa: CSVADRGLNYGYTF

len: 14
j_gene: TRBJ2-7
v_gene: TRBV5-1
CDR3aa: CASSLDTGLYEQYF

len: 16
j_gene: TRBJ1-3
v_gene: TRBV20-1
CDR3aa: CSARDTFGVSGNTIYF

len: 14
j_gene: TRBJ2-1
v_gene: TRBV29-1
CDR3aa: CSVEDGTPYNEQFF

len: 14
j_gene: TRBJ2-5
v_gene: TRBV12-3/TRBV12-4
CDR3aa: CASTPHRTEETQYF

len: 16
j_gene: TRBJ2-3
v_gene: TRBV28
CDR3aa: CASSSLYQRGTDTQYF

len: 15
j_gene: TRBJ2-4
v_gene: TRBV5-1
CDR3aa: CASSLAGTAKNIQYF

len: 17
j_gene: TRBJ2-1
v_gene: TRBV5-7
CDR3aa: CASSWEGGLAGFNEQFF

len: 13
j_gene: TRBJ1-1
v_gene: TRBV7-9
CDR3aa: CASSLDAGTEAFF

len: 14
j_gene: TRBJ2-1
v_gene: TRBV12-3/TRBV12-4
CDR3aa: CASSLWGRLNEQFF